This record looks at one T cell receptor beta chain sequence and its context. This sample was included in a study of shared clonotypes between healthy human individuals. Assay used: immunoSEQ multiplex PCR; TCRdb lists only in-frame clones, some missing. Seen here are approximately 650,000 clones, 95% to 96% observed once, and the top ten hold 0.09% to 0.13%. Naive CD8 cells lacked CD45RO, underwent positive selection for CCR7 and left out terminally differentiated effector memory CD45RA+ cells. This CDR3 has 15 residues. The V gene's germline CDR1 is MNHEY and CDR2 SMNVEV (reference sequence). V shed 3 bases, J shed 4 bases, and the junction held 7 bases outside the gene matches.

The sample was naive CD8+ T cells sorted from blood. The sequence came from a woman in her thirties in good health. The chain links TRBV27 to TRBJ2-7; 9 bases align to TRBD1. CDR3 bases: TGTGCCAGCAGTTTGGGGGCGACAGGGGGGTACGAGCAGTACTTC. Translation: CASSLGATGGYEQYF.